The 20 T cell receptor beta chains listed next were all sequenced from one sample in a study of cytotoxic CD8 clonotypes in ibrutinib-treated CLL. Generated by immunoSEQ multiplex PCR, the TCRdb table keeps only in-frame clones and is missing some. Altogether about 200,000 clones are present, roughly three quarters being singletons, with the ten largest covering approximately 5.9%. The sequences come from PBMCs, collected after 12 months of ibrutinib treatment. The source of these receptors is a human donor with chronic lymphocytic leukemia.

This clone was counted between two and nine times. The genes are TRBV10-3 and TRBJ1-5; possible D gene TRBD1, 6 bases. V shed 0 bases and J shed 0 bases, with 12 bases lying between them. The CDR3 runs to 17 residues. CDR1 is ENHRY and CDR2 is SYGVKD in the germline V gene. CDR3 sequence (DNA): TGTGCCATCAGTGAGTCCCCAACAGGGCTTAGCAATCAGCCCCAGCATTTT. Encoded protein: CAISESPTGLSNQPQHF.

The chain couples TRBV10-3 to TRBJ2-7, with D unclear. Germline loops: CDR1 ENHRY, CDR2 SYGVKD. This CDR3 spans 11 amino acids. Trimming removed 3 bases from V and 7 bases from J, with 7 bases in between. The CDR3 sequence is CAISDLEEQYF. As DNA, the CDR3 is TGTGCCATCAGTGATCTCGAAGAGCAGTACTTC.

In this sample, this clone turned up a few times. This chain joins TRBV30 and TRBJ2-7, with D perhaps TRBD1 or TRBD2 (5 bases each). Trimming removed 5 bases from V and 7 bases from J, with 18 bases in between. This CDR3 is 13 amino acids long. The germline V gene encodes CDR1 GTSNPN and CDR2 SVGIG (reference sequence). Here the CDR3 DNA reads TGTGCCTGGGAGGACACCGCCTCGGGAGAGCAGTACTTC. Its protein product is CAWEDTASGEQYF.

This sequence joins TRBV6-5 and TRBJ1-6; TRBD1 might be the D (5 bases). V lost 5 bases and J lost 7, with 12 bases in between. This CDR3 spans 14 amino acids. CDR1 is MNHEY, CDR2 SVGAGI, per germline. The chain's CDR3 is CASSPRVGNSPLHF. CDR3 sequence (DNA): TGTGCCAGCAGTCCCAGGGTGGGGAATTCACCCCTCCACTTT.

In DNA form, the CDR3 reads TGTGCCAGCTCACCACCCACAGGTTATTACGAGCAGTACTTC. Translated, it gives CASSPPTGYYEQYF. The chain is built from TRBV18 and TRBJ2-7; D possibly corresponds to TRBD1 (5 bases). Germline loops: CDR1 KGHSH, CDR2 LQKENI. Trimming shortened V by 0 bases and J by 4 bases, and 10 bases separated the two germline ends. The CDR3 extends over 14 amino acids.

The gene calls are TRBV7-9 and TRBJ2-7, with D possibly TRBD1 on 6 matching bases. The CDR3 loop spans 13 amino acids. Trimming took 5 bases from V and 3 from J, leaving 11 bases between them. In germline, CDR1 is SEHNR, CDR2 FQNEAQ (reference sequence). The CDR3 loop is CASSPGVSYEQYF. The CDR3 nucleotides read TGTGCCAGCAGCCCAGGGGTCAGCTACGAGCAGTACTTC.

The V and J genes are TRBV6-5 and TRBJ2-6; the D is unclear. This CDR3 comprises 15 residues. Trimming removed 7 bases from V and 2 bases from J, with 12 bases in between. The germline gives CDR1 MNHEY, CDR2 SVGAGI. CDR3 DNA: TGTGCCAGCACGAGTACGTCGACTGGGGCCAACGTCCTGACTTTC. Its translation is CASTSTSTGANVLTF.

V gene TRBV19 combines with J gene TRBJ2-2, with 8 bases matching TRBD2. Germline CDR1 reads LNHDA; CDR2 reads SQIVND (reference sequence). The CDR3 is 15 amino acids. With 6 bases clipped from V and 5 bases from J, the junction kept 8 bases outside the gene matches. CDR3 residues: CASSSPRGGTGELFF. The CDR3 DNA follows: TGTGCCAGTAGCAGCCCCCGGGGGGGGACCGGGGAGCTGTTTTTT.

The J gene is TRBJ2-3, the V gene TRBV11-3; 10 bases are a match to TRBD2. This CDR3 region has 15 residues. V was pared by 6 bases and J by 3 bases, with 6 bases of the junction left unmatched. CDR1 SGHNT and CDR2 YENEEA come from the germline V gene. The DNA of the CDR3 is TGTGCCAGCAGGGGAGCGGGAGGGCCTACAGATACGCAGTATTTT. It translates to CASRGAGGPTDTQYF.

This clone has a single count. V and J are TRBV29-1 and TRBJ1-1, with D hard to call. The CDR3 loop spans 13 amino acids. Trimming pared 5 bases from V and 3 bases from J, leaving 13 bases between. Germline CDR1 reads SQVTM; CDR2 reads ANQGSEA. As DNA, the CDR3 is TGCAGCGTTCTAAGGTCCGTGGACACTGAAGCTTTCTTT. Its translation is CSVLRSVDTEAFF.

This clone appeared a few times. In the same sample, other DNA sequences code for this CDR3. CDR3 protein: CAWSVLVGGSPLHF. As DNA, the CDR3 is TGTGCCTGGAGTGTACTCGTAGGGGGGTCGCCCCTCCACTTT. V usage is TRBV30 and J usage is TRBJ1-6; D might be TRBD1 (6 bases). V lost 0 bases, J lost 13 bases, and 16 bases lay in between. This CDR3 has 14 residues. Germline V CDR1 and CDR2: GTSNPN, SVGIG (reference sequence).

The CDR3 here is CASGGEPKNTEAFF. As DNA, the CDR3 is TGTGCCAGCGGCGGGGAACCCAAGAACACTGAAGCTTTCTTT. The V and J genes are TRBV18 and TRBJ1-1; D not resolved. Trimming shortened V by 8 bases and J by 1 base, and 14 bases separated the two germline ends. CDR1 is KGHSH and CDR2 is LQKENI in the germline V gene. This CDR3 comprises 14 residues.

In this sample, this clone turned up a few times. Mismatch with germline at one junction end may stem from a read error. Written as DNA, the CDR3 is TGCAGCGTGGAAGGGGCTCCATATAGCTATGGCTACACCTTC. It is translated as CSVEGAPYSYGYTF. V is TRBV29-1 and J is TRBJ1-2; perhaps TRBD1 as D (5 bases). Germline CDR1 reads SQVTM; CDR2 reads ANQGSEA. CDR3 length equals 14 residues.

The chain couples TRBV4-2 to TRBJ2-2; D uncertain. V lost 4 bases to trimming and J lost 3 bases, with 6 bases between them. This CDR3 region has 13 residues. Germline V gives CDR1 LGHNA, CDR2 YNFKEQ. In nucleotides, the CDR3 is TGTGCCAGCAGCCGTCTCGACACCGGGGAGCTGTTTTTT. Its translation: CASSRLDTGELFF.

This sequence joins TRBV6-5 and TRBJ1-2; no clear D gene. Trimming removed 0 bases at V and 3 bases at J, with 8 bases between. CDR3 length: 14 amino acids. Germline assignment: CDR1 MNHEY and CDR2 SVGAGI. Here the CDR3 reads CASSYSSSHYGYTF. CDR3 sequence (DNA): TGTGCCAGCAGTTACTCATCCAGCCACTATGGCTACACCTTC.

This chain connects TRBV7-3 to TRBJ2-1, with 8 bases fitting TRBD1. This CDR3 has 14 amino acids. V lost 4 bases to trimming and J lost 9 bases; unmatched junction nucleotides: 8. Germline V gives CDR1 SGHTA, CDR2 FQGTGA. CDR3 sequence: CASSSGGHLGEQFF. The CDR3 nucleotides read TGTGCCAGCAGCTCAGGGGGCCATTTAGGTGAGCAGTTCTTC.

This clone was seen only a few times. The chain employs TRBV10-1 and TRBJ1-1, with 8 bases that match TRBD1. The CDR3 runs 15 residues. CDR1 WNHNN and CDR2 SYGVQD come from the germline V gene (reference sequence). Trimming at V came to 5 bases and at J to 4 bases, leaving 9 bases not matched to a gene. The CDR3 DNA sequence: TGCGCCAGCAGTAGGGCATCAGGGGGCGCCACTGAAGCTTTCTTT. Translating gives CASSRASGGATEAFF.

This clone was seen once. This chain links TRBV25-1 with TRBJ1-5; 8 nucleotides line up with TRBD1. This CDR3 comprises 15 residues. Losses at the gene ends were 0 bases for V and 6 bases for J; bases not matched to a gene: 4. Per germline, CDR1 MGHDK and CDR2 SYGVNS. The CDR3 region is CASSEYQGAGQPQHF. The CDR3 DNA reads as TGTGCCAGCAGTGAATATCAGGGGGCAGGTCAGCCCCAGCATTTT.

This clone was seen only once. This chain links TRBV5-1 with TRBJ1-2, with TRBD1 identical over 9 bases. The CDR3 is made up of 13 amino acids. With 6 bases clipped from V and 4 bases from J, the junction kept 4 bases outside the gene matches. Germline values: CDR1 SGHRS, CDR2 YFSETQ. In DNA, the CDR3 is TGCGCCAGCACCAAACAGGGGGCCTATGGCTACACCTTC. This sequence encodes CASTKQGAYGYTF.

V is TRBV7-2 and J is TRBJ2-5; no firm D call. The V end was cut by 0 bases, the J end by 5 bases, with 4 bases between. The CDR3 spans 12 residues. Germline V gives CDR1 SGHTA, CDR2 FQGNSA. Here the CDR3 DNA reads TGTGCCAGCAGCTTAGCGCGGGAGACCCAGTACTTC. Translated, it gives CASSLARETQYF.